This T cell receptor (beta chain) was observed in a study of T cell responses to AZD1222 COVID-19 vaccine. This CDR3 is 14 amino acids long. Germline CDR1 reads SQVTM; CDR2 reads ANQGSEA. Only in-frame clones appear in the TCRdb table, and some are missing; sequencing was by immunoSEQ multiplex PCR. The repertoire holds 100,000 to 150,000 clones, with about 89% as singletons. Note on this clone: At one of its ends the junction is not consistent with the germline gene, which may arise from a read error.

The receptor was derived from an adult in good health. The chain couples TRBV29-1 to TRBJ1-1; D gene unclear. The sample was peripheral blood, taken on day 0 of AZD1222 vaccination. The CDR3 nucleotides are TGCAGCGTTGAAGAGGGCGGCGAGAACGCTGAAGCTTTCTTT. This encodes CSVEEGGENAEAFF.